This note documents a single TCR beta chain sequence. This sample was included in a study of cytomegalovirus exposure and HLA in healthy donors. Germline V lookup: CDR1 SGHTA, CDR2 FQGNSA. V was clipped by 0 bases and J by 2 bases, with 7 bases between them. The CDR3 runs to 14 residues. A multiplex PCR was run with 60 Vbeta primers and 13 Jbeta primers. The data were produced by immunoSEQ multiplex PCR, yet TCRdb's version contains in-frame clones alone and is incomplete. The sample lists 55,000 to 80,000 clones; roughly four fifths were seen once. The rearrangement links TRBV7-2 to TRBJ1-2; D is ambiguous. The sequence was collected from a man aged 18 to 30 in good health and CMV-seronegative. Sequenced sample: PBMCs. This CDR3 is CASSLAQQNYGYTF. DNA of the CDR3: TGTGCCAGCAGCTTAGCTCAACAAAACTATGGCTACACCTTC. The full variable domain, rest sourced from reference TRBV7-2 and TRBJ1-2, is GAGVSQSPSNKVTEKGKDVELRCDPISGHTALYWYRQSLGQGLEFLIYFQGNSAPDKSGLPSDRFSAERTGGSVSTLTIQRTQQEDSAVYLCASSLAQQNYGYTFGSGTRLTVV.